This T cell receptor (beta chain) was identified during a study of cytomegalovirus exposure and HLA in healthy donors (dated by TCRdb to the late 2010s). Concerning the study at large: According to an earlier analysis of a few hundred of the donors, some 170 million T cells yielded roughly 110 million unique TCR beta sequences and 250 to 350 Gb of sequence data. Along with the roughly 670-subject first cohort, a separate validation cohort of roughly 110 different subjects was used. Among around 400 genotyped donors of the cohort, an average of approximately 250,000 unique TCR beta nucleotide sequences were sequenced per donor, about a sixth of them non-productive. HLA typing included class I and class II loci at four-digit resolution. To predict cytomegalovirus infection status, the study combined high-throughput TCR immunosequencing, statistical association of individual TCRs with disease status, and machine learning. Every repertoire in the discovery cohort had been generated on one and the same sequencing platform. Using immunosequencing, the study profiled T cell repertoires from about 610 subjects and related those repertoires to cytomegalovirus serostatus. About 300 gigabases of sequencing data and about 92 million unique TCR sequences made up an early release that covered nearly 650 HLA-typed donors. The later analysis used no new phenotypic data to find candidate immune exposures, relying instead on TCR beta sequences and their occurrence across donors. Typing coverage varied by locus: roughly 629-640 donors for A, B, C, DRB1 and DQB1; roughly 510 for DQA1; some 610 for DPA1; fewer than 480 for DPB1. The genetic ancestry cluster associated with self-reported Caucasian donors included 70% to 85% of the roughly 390 genotyped donors. Donor age, sex, ethnicity and CMV serostatus were compiled alongside the repertoire data. To decide whether each TCR beta V gene segment behaved as functional or pseudogenic, an earlier analysis of fewer than 750 of the donors relied on high-throughput TCR beta sequencing. The study aimed to test whether cataloging public T cell receptors could reveal signatures of past pathogen exposure. A later analysis re-examined previously published TCR beta repertoires from hundreds of donors and added high-resolution HLA genotyping to investigate patterns of TCR occurrence. A later genetic analysis took genome-wide SNP genotypes for about 65% of the 666 donors and used that subset as a discovery cohort. Four to six DR-DQ haplotypes were handled as single units for association and clustering, since linkage in the cohort was strong.

Comment on this clone: The target of this receptor is not known. No qualities accompany the bases; no much larger clone lies one base away.

The cohort consisted of hundreds of healthy bone marrow donors. At the time of sampling, every cohort member was nominally healthy, though immune exposures that went unrecorded were likely present. The donor tested CMV seropositive, placing the donor among the 289 seropositive members of the cohort. Each donor provided a peripheral blood sample, and peripheral blood mononuclear cells were used for TCR beta sequencing. Genomic DNA was extracted from the blood cell samples with the Qiagen DNeasy Blood Extraction Kit. Library construction relied on the immunoSEQ multiplex PCR assay. The multiplex PCR relied on a mix of 60 forward primers for TCR Vbeta segments and 13 reverse primers for TCR Jbeta segments. The CDR3 region of rearranged TCR beta genes was amplified from genomic DNA with a multiplex PCR assay. The Illumina HiSeq System was used to sequence the amplified TCR beta libraries as 87-base-pair reads. The source study handled its data this way. In a later analysis, some 80 million unique TCR beta chains were counted across the 500 to 850 repertoires, and about 9.9 million of these chains were shared by at least two donors. Raw reads were error-corrected and collapsed into unique sequences with a nearest-neighbor algorithm that merged closely related sequences to remove PCR and sequencing errors. CDR3 sequences were aligned to IMGT reference sequences to assign V, D and J gene segments. For a sequence to be retained, at least a six-nucleotide match to both a V gene segment and a J gene segment was required. A rearrangement was called productive if the CDR3 had no stop codons and remained in frame with V and J, and every other rearrangement was called non-productive. CDR3 was defined by IMGT convention, running from the second conserved V-encoded cysteine to the conserved J-encoded phenylalanine. The earlier analysis of a few hundred of the donors excluded sequences that lacked an unambiguous match to a single V gene segment. An earlier analysis of about 590 of the donors classified V segments as functional when productive rearrangements were above 56.7% and as segregating when the standard deviation between donors was above 5%. A statistical classification framework was built for diagnosing cytomegalovirus status from the catalog of TCR beta chain sequences. A later analysis assigned V and J genes by comparing TCR nucleotide sequences with IMGT/GENE-DB human TR gene sequences. A later analysis assigned CDR3 sequences and most-parsimonious VDJ recombination scenarios with the TCRdist pipeline. In a later analysis, each TCR beta chain was defined by its CDR3 amino acid sequence together with its V-gene family, and reads lacking a unique V-gene family were excluded. As a way to deal with suspected cross-contamination and a sequencing artifact, a later analysis dropped 450 to 600 nucleotide sequences that were highly shared and had low generation probability. A later analysis calculated a clonal expansion index for each public chain from normalized within-repertoire ranks of inferred template counts. A later analysis computed generation probabilities with a VDJ recombination model fitted to out-of-frame rearrangements, and checked the results against IGoR. In a later analysis, TCR-TCR, TCR-HLA and TCR-CMV co-occurrence was scored with hypergeometric tests, and a repertoire-size bias correction was applied to TCR pairs. False discovery rates were estimated in a later analysis by permuting HLA or CMV assignments 20 times. A later analysis grouped co-occurring TCRs with DBSCAN, adding TCRdist sequence similarity when clustering within HLA-allele-positive subsets. Co-occurrence clustering excluded repertoires with fewer than 30,000 or more than 120,000 public chains, plus five with anomalous nucleotide sharing. This immuneACCESS table, as held by TCRdb, lists in-frame sequences with V and J called but not all clones. Of the missing ones, under half trace to an unresolved V gene in checked studies; the others have no known cause. V, J and clone size are those of that table, while D and trimming were read from the DNA. The sample table holds 150,000 or so clones, of which less than 85% were seen once. Around 4% of the sample rests with the top ten.

General study outcomes and caveats: The classifier was reported to diagnose cytomegalovirus status with high specificity and sensitivity in both the original and validation cohorts. The study listed 164 TCR beta chains as associated with cytomegalovirus. In a later analysis, HLA-associated TCR beta chains showed more clonal expansion and lower generation probabilities than non-associated chains that were equally common. The only immune exposure information available for the cohort was CMV serostatus. A later genetic analysis associated a missense DCLRE1C variant with V-gene and J-gene trimming of TCR beta chains, and an independent cohort replicated the association. In a later analysis, most CMV-associated TCR beta chains were found to appear HLA-restricted, with HLA associations seemingly driven largely by CMV exposure. When HLA alleles, especially DR and DQ, strongly co-occurred, attributing TCR associations to individual alleles was difficult. Across donors, most TCR sequences were observed very rarely, whereas some public TCRs were present in many individuals. According to the authors, the approach could potentially be generalized to other disease states and immunological phenotypes. In vitro tests confirmed that three of the cytomegalovirus-associated TCR beta chains recognize cytomegalovirus antigens. Sequencing depth was assumed to be roughly uniform across donors in the presence/absence analyses, though that assumption may not hold. At a false discovery rate of 0.05, a later analysis linked some 18,000 TCR beta sequences to specific HLA alleles. Some IMGT-functional V segments, including TRBV6-2 and TRBV6-3, could not be told apart with the 87-base-pair reads, so those segments were excluded. This cohort had only TCR beta chains sequenced, and the lack of alpha or paired-chain data limited which features could be detected. The sequencing pipeline was judged likely to have produced a cluster of highly shared sequence variants as a technical artifact. Because counts were too low, roughly 16 rarely observed V segments, including chromosome 9 orphons, were left out of the earlier analysis of 500 to 750 of the donors. In an earlier analysis of 500 to 650 of the donors, most TCR beta V segments appeared in productive rearrangements about 87% or about 30% of the time, broadly matching IMGT annotations. Correlated functional status among segregating V segments might reflect linkage disequilibrium, but an unknown experimental factor could not be ruled out. A further reported finding was that TCR beta sequences accurately predicted the HLA-A and HLA-B alleles for most subjects in the first cohort. In a later genetic analysis, fewer N-insertions in productive TCRs were reported among donors in an Asian-associated ancestry cluster than the approximately 710-donor mean. Because HLA typing was unavailable for some donors at each locus, only the typed subset was used in association tests. In a later analysis, several top co-occurrence clusters were reported to appear linked to parvovirus B19, influenza, CMV and Epstein-Barr virus. A later analysis found that TCR association rates varied across HLA loci, with DRB1 alleles showing the most associated TCRs and HLA-C alleles the fewest.

The CDR3 contains 15 residues, cysteine and phenylalanine counted. Of the read, only the CDR3 DNA is kept; its 45 bases are in frame from base 1. CDR1 and CDR2 were assigned from the germline V gene as SGHVS and FNYEAQ. Compared with germline, V lacks 5 bases and J lacks 4 bases; bases without a gene match: 10. Sample: PBMCs. The sequence was obtained from a man younger than 30 in good health and CMV-seropositive. The chain is encoded by TRBV7-6 joined to TRBJ2-7; 8 junctional bases match TRBD1. The CDR3 protein sequence reads: CASSPIRDRWYEQYF. The nucleotides are TGTGCCAGCAGCCCTATTCGGGACAGGTGGTACGAGCAGTACTTC.